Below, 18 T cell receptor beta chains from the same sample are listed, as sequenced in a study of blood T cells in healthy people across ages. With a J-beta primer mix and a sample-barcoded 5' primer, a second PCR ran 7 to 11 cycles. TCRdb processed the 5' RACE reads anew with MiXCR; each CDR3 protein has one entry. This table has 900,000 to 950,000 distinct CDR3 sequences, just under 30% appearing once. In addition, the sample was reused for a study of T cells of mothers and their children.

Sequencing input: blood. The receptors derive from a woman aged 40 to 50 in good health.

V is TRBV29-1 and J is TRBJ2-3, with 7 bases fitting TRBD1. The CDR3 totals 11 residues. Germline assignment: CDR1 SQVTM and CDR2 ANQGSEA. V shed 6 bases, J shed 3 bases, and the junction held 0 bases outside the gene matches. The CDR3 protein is CSVGQTDTQYF. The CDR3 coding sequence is TGCAGCGTGGGACAGACAGATACGCAGTATTTT.

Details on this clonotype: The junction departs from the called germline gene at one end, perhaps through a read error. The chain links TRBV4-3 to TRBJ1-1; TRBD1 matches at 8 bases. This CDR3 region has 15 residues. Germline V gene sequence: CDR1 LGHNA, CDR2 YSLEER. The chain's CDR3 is CANSRGQGVDTEAFF. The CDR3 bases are TGCGCCAACAGCCGAGGACAGGGAGTGGACACTGAAGCTTTCTTT.

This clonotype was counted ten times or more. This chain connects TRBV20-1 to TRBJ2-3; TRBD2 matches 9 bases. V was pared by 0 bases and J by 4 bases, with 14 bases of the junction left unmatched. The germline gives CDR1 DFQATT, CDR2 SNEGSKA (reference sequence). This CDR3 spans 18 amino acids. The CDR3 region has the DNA TGCAGTGCTAGAGATCTAAGTCGCGGCGGGGGGGCAGCAGATACGCAGTATTTT. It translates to CSARDLSRGGGAADTQYF.

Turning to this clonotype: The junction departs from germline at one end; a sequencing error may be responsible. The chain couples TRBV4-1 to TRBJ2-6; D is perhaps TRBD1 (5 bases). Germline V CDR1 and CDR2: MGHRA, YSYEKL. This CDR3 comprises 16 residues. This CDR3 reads CASSQDRSTGANVRTF. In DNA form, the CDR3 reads TGCGCCAGCAGCCAAGATCGGAGCACTGGGGCCAACGTCCGGACTTTC.

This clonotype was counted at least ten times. The CDR3 protein is CSARDYGPSLDRAGPQETQYF. Written as DNA, the CDR3 is TGCAGTGCTAGAGATTACGGTCCCTCGTTGGATCGAGCGGGGCCACAAGAGACCCAGTACTTC. V usage is TRBV20-1 and J usage is TRBJ2-5; 7 nucleotides line up with TRBD2. V shed 0 bases, J shed 2 bases, and the junction held 24 bases outside the gene matches. Germline V gives CDR1 DFQATT, CDR2 SNEGSKA (reference sequence). There are 21 residues in the CDR3.

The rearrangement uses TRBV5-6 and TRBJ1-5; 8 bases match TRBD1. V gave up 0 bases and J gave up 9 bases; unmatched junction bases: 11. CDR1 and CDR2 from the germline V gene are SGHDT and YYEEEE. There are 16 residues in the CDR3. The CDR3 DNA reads TGTGCCAGCAGCTTGGGCTCCGACAGGGGAAGACGGCCCCAGCATTTT. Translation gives CASSLGSDRGRRPQHF. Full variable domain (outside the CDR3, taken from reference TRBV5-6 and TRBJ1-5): DAGVTQSPTHLIKTRGQQVTLRCSPKSGHDTVSWYQQALGQGPQFIFQYYEEEERQRGNFPDRFSGHQFPNYSSELNVNALLLGDSALYLCASSLGSDRGRRPQHFGDGTRLSIL.

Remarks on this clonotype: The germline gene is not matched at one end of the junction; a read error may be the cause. CDR3 nucleotides: TGTGCCGGCAGACAGTATAGCGGGAATGAGCAGTTCTTC. Residues: CAGRQYSGNEQFF. This sequence joins TRBV28 and TRBJ2-1; 7 bases map to TRBD2. The CDR3 contains 13 residues. In germline, CDR1 is MDHEN, CDR2 SYDVKM.

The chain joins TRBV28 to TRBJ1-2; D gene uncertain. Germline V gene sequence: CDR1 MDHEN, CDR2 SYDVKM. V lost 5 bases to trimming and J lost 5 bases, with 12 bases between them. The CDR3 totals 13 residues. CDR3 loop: CASSAQPYYGYTF. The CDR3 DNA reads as TGTGCCAGCAGTGCGCAACCCTATTATGGCTACACCTTC.

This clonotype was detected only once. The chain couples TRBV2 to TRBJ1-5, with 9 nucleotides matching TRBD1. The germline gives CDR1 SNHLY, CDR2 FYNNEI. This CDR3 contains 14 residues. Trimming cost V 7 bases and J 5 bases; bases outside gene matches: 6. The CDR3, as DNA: TGTGCCAGCAAACTAGGGACAGGGCATCAGCCCCAGCATTTT. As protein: CASKLGTGHQPQHF.

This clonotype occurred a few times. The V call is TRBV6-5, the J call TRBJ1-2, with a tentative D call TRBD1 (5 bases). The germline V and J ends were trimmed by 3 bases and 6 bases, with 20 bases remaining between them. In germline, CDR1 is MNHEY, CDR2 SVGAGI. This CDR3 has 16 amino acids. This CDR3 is CASSYRSGSGRNGYTF. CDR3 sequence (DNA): TGTGCCAGCAGTTATCGGTCAGGGAGTGGTAGAAATGGCTACACCTTC.

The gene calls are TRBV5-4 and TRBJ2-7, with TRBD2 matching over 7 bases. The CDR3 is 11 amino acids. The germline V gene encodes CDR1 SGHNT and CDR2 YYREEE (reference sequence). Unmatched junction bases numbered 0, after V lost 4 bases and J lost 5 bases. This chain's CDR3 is CASSAGDEQYF. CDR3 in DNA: TGTGCCAGCAGCGCGGGGGACGAGCAGTACTTC.

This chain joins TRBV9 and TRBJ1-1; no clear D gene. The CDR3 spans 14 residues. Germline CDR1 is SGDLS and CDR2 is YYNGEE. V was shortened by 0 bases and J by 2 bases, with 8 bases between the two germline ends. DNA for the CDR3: TGTGCCAGCAGCGTAGAAGTGGCAAACACTGAAGCTTTCTTT. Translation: CASSVEVANTEAFF.

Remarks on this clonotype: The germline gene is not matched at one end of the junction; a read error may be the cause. CDR3: CASSSGGRGLGETRYF. CDR3 in DNA: TGTGCTAGCAGCTCCGGGGGCAGGGGGCTTGGTGAGACCCGGTACTTC. The chain carries TRBV7-7 and TRBJ2-5, with TRBD1 matching 8 bases. The germline V gene encodes CDR1 SSHAT and CDR2 FNYEAQ (reference sequence). This CDR3 spans 16 amino acids.

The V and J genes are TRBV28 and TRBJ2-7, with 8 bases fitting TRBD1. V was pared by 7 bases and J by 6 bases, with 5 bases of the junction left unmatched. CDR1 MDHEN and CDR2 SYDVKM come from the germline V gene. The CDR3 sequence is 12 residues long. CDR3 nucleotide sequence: TGTGCCAGCAACCGACAGGGGACCGAGCAGTACTTC. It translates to CASNRQGTEQYF.

The CDR3 sequence is CASSGREAGVQETQYF. Here the CDR3 DNA reads TGTGCCAGCAGCGGCCGGGAAGCGGGGGTGCAAGAGACCCAGTACTTC. The J gene is TRBJ2-5, the V gene TRBV7-2; 8 bases align to TRBD2. The CDR3 loop spans 16 amino acids. The germline V gene encodes CDR1 SGHTA and CDR2 FQGNSA. V lost 5 bases to trimming and J lost 2 bases; unmatched junction nucleotides: 10.

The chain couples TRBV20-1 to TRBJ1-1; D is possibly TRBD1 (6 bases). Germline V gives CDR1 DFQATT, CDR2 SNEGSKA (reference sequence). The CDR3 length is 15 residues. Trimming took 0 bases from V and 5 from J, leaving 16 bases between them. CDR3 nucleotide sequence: TGCAGTGCTAGAGATCTGGACAGACTCCTAACTGAAGCTTTCTTT. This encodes CSARDLDRLLTEAFF.

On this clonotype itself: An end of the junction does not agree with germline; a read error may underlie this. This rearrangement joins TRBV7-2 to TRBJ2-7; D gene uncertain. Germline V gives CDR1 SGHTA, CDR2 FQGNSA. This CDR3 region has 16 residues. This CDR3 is CASSSHGQTDYYEQNF. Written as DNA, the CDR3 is TGTGCCAGCAGCTCCCACGGGCAGACTGATTACTACGAGCAGAACTTC.

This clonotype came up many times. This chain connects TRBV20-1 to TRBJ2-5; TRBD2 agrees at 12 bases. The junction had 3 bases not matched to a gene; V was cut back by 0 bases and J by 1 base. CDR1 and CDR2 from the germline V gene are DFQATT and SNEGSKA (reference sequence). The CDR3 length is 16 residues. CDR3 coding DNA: TGCAGTGCTAGAGATAAGACTAGCGGGGGCCAAGAGACCCAGTACTTC. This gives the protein CSARDKTSGGQETQYF.